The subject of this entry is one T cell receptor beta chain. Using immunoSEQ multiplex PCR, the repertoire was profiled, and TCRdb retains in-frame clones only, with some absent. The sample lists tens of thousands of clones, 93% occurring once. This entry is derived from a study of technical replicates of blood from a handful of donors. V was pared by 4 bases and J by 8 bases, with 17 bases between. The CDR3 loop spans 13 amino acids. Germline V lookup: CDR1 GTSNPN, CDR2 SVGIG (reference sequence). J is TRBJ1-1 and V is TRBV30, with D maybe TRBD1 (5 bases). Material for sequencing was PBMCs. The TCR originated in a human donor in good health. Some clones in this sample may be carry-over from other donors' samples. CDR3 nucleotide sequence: TGTGCCTGGACCCCTTCAGGGACTCGGGAAGCTTTCTTT. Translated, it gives CAWTPSGTREAFF.